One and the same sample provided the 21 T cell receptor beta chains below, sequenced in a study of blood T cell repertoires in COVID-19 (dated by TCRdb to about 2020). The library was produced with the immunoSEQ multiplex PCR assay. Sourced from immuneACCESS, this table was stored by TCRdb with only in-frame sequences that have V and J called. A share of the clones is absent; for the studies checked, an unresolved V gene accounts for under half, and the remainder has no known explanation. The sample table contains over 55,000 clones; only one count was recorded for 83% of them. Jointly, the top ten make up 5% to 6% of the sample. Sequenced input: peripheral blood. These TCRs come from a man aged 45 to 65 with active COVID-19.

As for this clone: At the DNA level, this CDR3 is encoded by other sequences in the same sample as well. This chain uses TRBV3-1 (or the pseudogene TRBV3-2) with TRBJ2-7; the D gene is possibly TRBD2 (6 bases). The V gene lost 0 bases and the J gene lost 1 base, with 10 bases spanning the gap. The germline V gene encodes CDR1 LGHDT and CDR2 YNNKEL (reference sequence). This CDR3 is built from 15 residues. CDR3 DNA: TGTGCCAGCAGCCAAGACGGGGGTTTGTCCTACGAGCAGTACTTC. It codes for CASSQDGGLSYEQYF.

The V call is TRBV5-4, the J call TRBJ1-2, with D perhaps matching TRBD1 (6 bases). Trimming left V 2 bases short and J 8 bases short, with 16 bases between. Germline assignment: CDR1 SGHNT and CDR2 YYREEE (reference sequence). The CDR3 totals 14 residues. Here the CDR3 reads CASSFGGGAKGYTF. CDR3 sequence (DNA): TGTGCCAGCAGCTTTGGTGGGGGCGCGAAGGGCTACACCTTC.

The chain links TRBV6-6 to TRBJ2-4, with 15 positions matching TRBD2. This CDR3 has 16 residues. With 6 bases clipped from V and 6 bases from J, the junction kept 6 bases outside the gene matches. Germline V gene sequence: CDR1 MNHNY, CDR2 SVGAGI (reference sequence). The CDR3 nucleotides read TGTGCCAGCAGGCGGACTAGCGGGGGGGCGGGAAACATTCAGTACTTC. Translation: CASRRTSGGAGNIQYF.

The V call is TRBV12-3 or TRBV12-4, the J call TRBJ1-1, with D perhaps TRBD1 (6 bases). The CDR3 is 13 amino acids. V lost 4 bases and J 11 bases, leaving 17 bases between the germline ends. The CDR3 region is CASSSLTGTSAFF. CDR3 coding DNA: TGTGCCAGCAGTTCACTTACCGGGACAAGCGCTTTCTTT.

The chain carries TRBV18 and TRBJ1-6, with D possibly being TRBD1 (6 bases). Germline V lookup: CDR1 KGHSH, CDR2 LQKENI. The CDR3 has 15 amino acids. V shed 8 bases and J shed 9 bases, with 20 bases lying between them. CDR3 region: CASTLENRVGSPLHF. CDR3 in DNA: TGTGCCAGCACCCTAGAAAACAGGGTTGGTTCACCCCTCCACTTT.

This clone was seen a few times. In nucleotides, the CDR3 is TGCGCCAGCAGCCAACCTACTAGCGGCTCCTACGAGCAGTACTTC. It translates to CASSQPTSGSYEQYF. The genes are TRBV4-1 and TRBJ2-7, with TRBD2 identical over 8 bases. The CDR3 runs to 15 residues. The germline CDR1 and CDR2 sequences are MGHRA and YSYEKL. With V trimmed by 2 bases and J by 0 bases, 3 bases remained unmatched.

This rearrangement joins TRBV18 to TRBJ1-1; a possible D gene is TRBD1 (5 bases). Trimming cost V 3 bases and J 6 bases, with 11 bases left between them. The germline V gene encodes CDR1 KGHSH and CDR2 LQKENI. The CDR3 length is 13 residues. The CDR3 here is CASSPSRGAEAFF. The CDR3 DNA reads TGTGCCAGCTCACCGAGTCGGGGGGCTGAAGCTTTCTTT.

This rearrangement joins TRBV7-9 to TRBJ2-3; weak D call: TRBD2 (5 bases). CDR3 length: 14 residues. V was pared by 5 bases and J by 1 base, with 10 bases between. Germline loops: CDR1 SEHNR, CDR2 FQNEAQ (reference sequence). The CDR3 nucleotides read TGTGCCAGCAGCCGAACCGGGGGCACAGATACGCAGTATTTT. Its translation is CASSRTGGTDTQYF. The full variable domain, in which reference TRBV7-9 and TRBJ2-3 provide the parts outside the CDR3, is DTGVSQNPRHKITKRGQNVTFRCDPISEHNRLYWYRQTLGQGPEFLTYFQNEAQLEKSRLLSDRFSAERPKGSFSTLEIQRTEQGDSAMYLCASSRTGGTDTQYFGPGTRLTVL.

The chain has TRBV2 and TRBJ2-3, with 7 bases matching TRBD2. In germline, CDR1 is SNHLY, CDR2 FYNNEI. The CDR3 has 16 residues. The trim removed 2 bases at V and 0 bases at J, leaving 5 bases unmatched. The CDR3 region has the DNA TGTGCCAGCAGTGAACGGGGGACTACTAGCACAGATACGCAGTATTTT. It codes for CASSERGTTSTDTQYF.

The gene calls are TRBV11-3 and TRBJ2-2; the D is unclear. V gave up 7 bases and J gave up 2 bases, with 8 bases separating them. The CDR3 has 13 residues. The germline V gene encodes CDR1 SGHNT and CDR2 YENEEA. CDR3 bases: TGTGCCAGCAAGAGGAGTAACACCGGGGAGCTGTTTTTT. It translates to CASKRSNTGELFF.

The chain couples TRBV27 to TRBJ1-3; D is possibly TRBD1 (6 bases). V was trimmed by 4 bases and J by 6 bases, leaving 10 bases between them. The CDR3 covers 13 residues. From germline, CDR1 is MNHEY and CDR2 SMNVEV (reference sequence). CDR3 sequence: CASSSQGSNTIYF. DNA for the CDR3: TGTGCCAGCAGTTCACAGGGTTCAAACACCATATATTTT.

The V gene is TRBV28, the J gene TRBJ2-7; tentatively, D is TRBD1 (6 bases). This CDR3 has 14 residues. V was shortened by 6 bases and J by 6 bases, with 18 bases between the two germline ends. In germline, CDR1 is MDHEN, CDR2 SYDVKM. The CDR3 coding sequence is TGTGCCAGCAGGGGCCCGGTGGCAGGGGTCGAGCAGTACTTC. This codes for CASRGPVAGVEQYF.

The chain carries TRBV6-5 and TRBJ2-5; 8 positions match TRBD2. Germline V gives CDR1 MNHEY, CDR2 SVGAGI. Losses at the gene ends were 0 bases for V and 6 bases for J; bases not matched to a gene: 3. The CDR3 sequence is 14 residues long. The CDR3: CASSYSRGVKTQYF. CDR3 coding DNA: TGTGCCAGCAGTTACTCGCGGGGGGTGAAGACCCAGTACTTC.

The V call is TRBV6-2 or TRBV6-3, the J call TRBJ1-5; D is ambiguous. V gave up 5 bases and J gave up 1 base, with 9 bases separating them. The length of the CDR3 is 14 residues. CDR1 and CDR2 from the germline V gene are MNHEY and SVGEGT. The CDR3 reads CASSKQISNQPQHF. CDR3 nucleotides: TGTGCCAGCAGTAAACAAATAAGCAATCAGCCCCAGCATTTT.

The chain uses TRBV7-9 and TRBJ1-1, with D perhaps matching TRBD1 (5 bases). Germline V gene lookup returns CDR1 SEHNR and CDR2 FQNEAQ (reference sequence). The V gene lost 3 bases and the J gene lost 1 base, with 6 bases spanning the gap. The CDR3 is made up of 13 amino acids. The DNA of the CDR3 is TGTGCCAGCAGCTTGACAGCGAACACTGAAGCTTTCTTT. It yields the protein CASSLTANTEAFF.

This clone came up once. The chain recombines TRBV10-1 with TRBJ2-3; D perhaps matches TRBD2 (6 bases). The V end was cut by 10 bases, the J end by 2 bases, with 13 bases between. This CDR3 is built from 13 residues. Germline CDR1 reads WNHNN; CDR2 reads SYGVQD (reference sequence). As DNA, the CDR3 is TGCGCCACCTCCCTAGCGTACACAGATACGCAGTATTTT. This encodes CATSLAYTDTQYF.

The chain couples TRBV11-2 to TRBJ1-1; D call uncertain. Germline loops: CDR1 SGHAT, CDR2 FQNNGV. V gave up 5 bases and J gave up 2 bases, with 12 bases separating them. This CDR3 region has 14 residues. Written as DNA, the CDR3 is TGTGCCAGCAGCCCCACCCAGATAAACACTGAAGCTTTCTTT. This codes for CASSPTQINTEAFF. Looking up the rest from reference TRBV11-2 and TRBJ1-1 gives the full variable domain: EAGVAQSPRYKIIEKRQSVAFWCNPISGHATLYWYQQILGQGPKLLIQFQNNGVVDDSQLPKDRFSAERLKGVDSTLKIQPAKLEDSAVYLCASSPTQINTEAFFGQGTRLTVV.

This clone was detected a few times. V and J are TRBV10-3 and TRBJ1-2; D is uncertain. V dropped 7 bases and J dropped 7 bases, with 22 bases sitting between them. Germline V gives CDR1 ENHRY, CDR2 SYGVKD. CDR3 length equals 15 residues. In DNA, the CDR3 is TGTGCCATCACCGAGACCCTGGTGGCGGGGTTTGGCTACACCTTC. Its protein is CAITETLVAGFGYTF.

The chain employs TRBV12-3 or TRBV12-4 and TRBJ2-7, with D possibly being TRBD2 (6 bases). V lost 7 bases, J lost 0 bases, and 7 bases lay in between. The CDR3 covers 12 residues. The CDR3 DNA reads TGTGCCAGCACGGGGGACTCCTACGAGCAGTACTTC. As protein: CASTGDSYEQYF.

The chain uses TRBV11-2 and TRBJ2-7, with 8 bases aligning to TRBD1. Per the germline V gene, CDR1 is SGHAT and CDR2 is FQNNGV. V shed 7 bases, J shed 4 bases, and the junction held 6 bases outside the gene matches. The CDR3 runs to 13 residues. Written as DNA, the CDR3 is TGTGCCAGCACCTCAAGACAGGGGTACGAGCAGTACTTC. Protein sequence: CASTSRQGYEQYF. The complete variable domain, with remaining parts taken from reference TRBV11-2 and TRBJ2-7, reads EAGVAQSPRYKIIEKRQSVAFWCNPISGHATLYWYQQILGQGPKLLIQFQNNGVVDDSQLPKDRFSAERLKGVDSTLKIQPAKLEDSAVYLCASTSRQGYEQYFGPGTRLTVT.

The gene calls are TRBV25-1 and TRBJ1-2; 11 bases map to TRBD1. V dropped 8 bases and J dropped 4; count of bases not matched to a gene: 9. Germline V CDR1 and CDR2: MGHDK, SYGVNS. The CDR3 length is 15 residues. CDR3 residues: CASADGTGGSYGYTF. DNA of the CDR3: TGTGCCAGCGCCGATGGGACAGGGGGAAGCTATGGCTACACCTTC.